These 11 T cell receptor beta chains originate from one sample sequenced in a study of response to subunit inactivated influenza vaccine. One entry per CDR3 protein, called by TCRdb with MiXCR from the RT-PCR reads. The sample lists approximately 230,000 distinct CDR3 sequences; more than 10% were seen once. The specimen comprised non-naive T cells sorted from PBMCs, sampled approximately 15 days before vaccination. These receptors originate from a man aged 45-60 years who received an inactivated influenza vaccine.

The V gene is TRBV29-1, the J gene TRBJ2-6; D is unclear. This CDR3 contains 14 residues. CDR1 SQVTM and CDR2 ANQGSEA come from the germline V gene. The V and J ends lost 4 bases and 1 base respectively, with 8 bases between them. The CDR3 sequence is CSVAPGSGANVLTF. The CDR3 nucleotides read TGCAGCGTTGCCCCAGGATCTGGGGCCAACGTCCTGACTTTC.

This clonotype was detected ten times or more. V gene TRBV6-6 combines with J gene TRBJ1-2, with a tentative D call TRBD1 (6 bases). Looked up from germline, CDR1 is MNHNY and CDR2 is SVGAGI (reference sequence). The CDR3 is 11 amino acids. V lost 5 bases and J lost 8, with 9 bases in between. The CDR3 DNA follows: TGTGCCAGCAGTCCAGGGGTCGGCTACACCTTC. Protein: CASSPGVGYTF.

This clonotype has more than one count but fewer than ten. The chain employs TRBV7-2 and TRBJ1-2; D is possibly TRBD1 (6 bases). Germline CDR1 reads SGHTA; CDR2 reads FQGNSA. Trimming took off 5 bases at V and 8 bases at J, with 15 bases between the two ends. This CDR3 is built from 13 residues. CDR3 nucleotide sequence: TGTGCCAGCAGCATCGACAGGATTCGGGGCTACACCTTC. Translated: CASSIDRIRGYTF.

This clonotype was seen a handful of times. V and J are TRBV5-1 and TRBJ1-4; a weak D match, TRBD1 (6 bases). The CDR3 has 15 residues. Trimming removed 4 bases at V and 2 bases at J, with 12 bases between. CDR1 is SGHRS and CDR2 is YFSETQ in the germline V gene. In DNA form, the CDR3 reads TGCGCCAGCAGCCCACAGGGTGTGACTAATGAAAAACTGTTTTTT. It is translated as CASSPQGVTNEKLFF.

This clonotype has just one count. The gene calls are TRBV20-1 and TRBJ2-2; tentatively, D is TRBD2 (6 bases). This CDR3 contains 14 residues. V was shortened by 3 bases and J by 4 bases, with 12 bases between the two germline ends. The V gene's germline CDR1 is DFQATT and CDR2 SNEGSKA (reference sequence). The CDR3 DNA reads TGCAGTGCTAGGGCAGGGCGGGGCACCGGGGAGCTGTTTTTT. Amino acid sequence: CSARAGRGTGELFF.

This clonotype was recorded at least ten times. This chain connects TRBV12-3 or TRBV12-4 to TRBJ1-1, with a possible D match to TRBD1 (5 bases). Trimming shortened V by 2 bases and J by 4 bases, and 23 bases separated the two germline ends. CDR3 length equals 18 residues. CDR3 amino acids: CASSLRRTLNRPPTEAFF. Here the CDR3 DNA reads TGTGCCAGCAGTTTACGACGGACATTGAACCGCCCGCCCACTGAAGCTTTCTTT.

The chain is built from TRBV20-1 and TRBJ2-7; 14 bases fit TRBD2. Per germline, CDR1 DFQATT and CDR2 SNEGSKA (reference sequence). The CDR3 runs to 19 residues. The junction had 10 bases not matched to a gene; V was cut back by 0 bases and J by 0 bases. Here the CDR3 reads CSARELLGLAGGNSYEQYF. CDR3 bases: TGCAGTGCTAGAGAACTCCTAGGACTAGCGGGAGGTAACTCCTACGAGCAGTACTTC.

The V and J genes are TRBV20-1 and TRBJ2-1, with TRBD2 matching 14 bases. The CDR3 contains 16 residues. The V and J ends lost 1 base and 7 bases, in that order; junction bases with no gene match: 6. CDR1 and CDR2 from the germline V gene are DFQATT and SNEGSKA (reference sequence). The CDR3 loop is CSARATSGGAGNEQFF. DNA for the CDR3: TGCAGTGCTAGAGCGACTAGCGGGGGGGCGGGGAATGAGCAGTTCTTC.

Remarks on this clonotype: This could be a read error, since a much larger clone is one nucleotide away. The chain carries TRBV15 and TRBJ2-7; D is perhaps TRBD1 (5 bases). Germline loops: CDR1 LNHNV, CDR2 YYDKDF (reference sequence). CDR3 length: 13 residues. The CDR3 spells CATSGEDSYEQYF. CDR3 bases: TGTGCCACCAGCGGAGAAGACAGCTACGAGCAGTACTTC.

This clonotype appeared a few times. The CDR3 loop is CALGQDTGELFF. CDR3 DNA: TGTGCGCTGGGACAGGACACCGGGGAGCTGTTTTTT. The gene calls are TRBV12-3 or TRBV12-4 and TRBJ2-2; 8 nucleotides align to TRBD1. The CDR3 has 12 residues.

V usage is TRBV29-1 and J usage is TRBJ1-2; 7 bases line up with TRBD1. The germline V gene encodes CDR1 SQVTM and CDR2 ANQGSEA. After removal of 0 bases from V and 4 bases from J, the junction contained 5 bases not matched to a gene. The CDR3 covers 14 residues. The CDR3 sequence is CSVEDPGTAYGYTF. As DNA, the CDR3 is TGCAGCGTTGAAGACCCCGGGACAGCCTATGGCTACACCTTC.